Presented here are 27 T cell receptor beta chains from one specimen sequenced in a study of T cells in narcolepsy. Sequenced by immunoSEQ multiplex PCR; TCRdb stores in-frame clones only, minus some. The profile shows 27,000 or so clones, 70% to 90% of them singletons. The sample was memory (CD45RA-) CD4+ T cells from blood. The origin of the receptors is a human donor in good health.

This clone was detected once. The CDR3 DNA reads TGCAGCGTACTTACAGGGTCTGGAAACACCATATATTTT. Translated, it gives CSVLTGSGNTIYF. This chain links TRBV29-1 with TRBJ1-3; a possible D gene is TRBD1 (6 bases). The CDR3 loop spans 13 amino acids. V was trimmed by 6 bases and J by 1 base, leaving 10 bases between them. The germline CDR1 and CDR2 sequences are SQVTM and ANQGSEA.

The CDR3 loop is CAWSLLTGGEKLFF. CDR3 in DNA: TGTGCCTGGAGCCTGTTGACAGGTGGTGAAAAACTGTTTTTT. This chain links TRBV30 with TRBJ1-4; D perhaps matches TRBD1 (6 bases). Germline loops: CDR1 GTSNPN, CDR2 SVGIG (reference sequence). The CDR3 totals 14 residues. V lost 3 bases and J 7 bases, leaving 15 bases between the germline ends. The variable domain in full, with the rest retrieved from reference TRBV30 and TRBJ1-4, is SQTIHQWPATLVQPVGSPLSLECTVEGTSNPNLYWYRQAAGRGLQLLFYSVGIGQISSEVPQNLSASRPQDRQFILSSKKLLLSDSGFYLCAWSLLTGGEKLFFGSGTQLSVL.

The V call is TRBV18, the J call TRBJ1-3, with D hard to call. Trimming cost V 2 bases and J 6 bases, with 14 bases left between them. The CDR3 runs 15 residues. Germline assignment: CDR1 KGHSH and CDR2 LQKENI. The CDR3 DNA sequence: TGTGCCAGCTCACCATACTCGGGCAGAGCAAACACCATATATTTT. Its translation is CASSPYSGRANTIYF. The whole variable domain, remainder taken from reference TRBV18 and TRBJ1-3, is NAGVMQNPRHLVRRRGQEARLRCSPMKGHSHVYWYRQLPEEGLKFMVYLQKENIIDESGMPKERFSAEFPKEGPSILRIQQVVRGDSAAYFCASSPYSGRANTIYFGEGSWLTVV.

CDR3 residues: CASSPRTGSTEAFF. In DNA form, the CDR3 reads TGTGCCAGCAGCCCCAGGACAGGGAGCACTGAAGCTTTCTTT. V and J are TRBV11-2 and TRBJ1-1; 8 bases are shared with TRBD1. The CDR3 extends over 14 amino acids. V shed 5 bases and J 4 bases; nucleotides not matched to a gene: 6. In germline, CDR1 is SGHAT, CDR2 FQNNGV.

This rearrangement joins TRBV7-9 to TRBJ2-1; the D gene is possibly TRBD2 (6 bases). Trimming removed 10 bases from V and 9 bases from J, with 13 bases in between. From germline, CDR1 is SEHNR and CDR2 FQNEAQ (reference sequence). This CDR3 comprises 11 residues. CDR3 protein: CAIVVGGEQFF. DNA of the CDR3: TGTGCCATTGTCGTGGGGGGTGAGCAGTTCTTC.

Only one count was recorded for this clone. J is TRBJ1-2 and V is TRBV6-5, with 9 bases matching TRBD1. The CDR3 totals 13 residues. J was trimmed by 8 bases and V by 7 bases; bases with no gene match: 8. Germline loops: CDR1 MNHEY, CDR2 SVGAGI. CDR3 region: CASKINRGRGYTF. CDR3 nucleotide sequence: TGTGCCAGCAAGATAAACAGGGGGCGCGGCTACACCTTC.

The CDR3, as DNA: TGCGCCAGCAGCCAAGACCGGCCACGTGGCGGGGAGCTGTTTTTT. Protein: CASSQDRPRGGELFF. The rearrangement joins TRBV4-1 to TRBJ2-2; unclear D gene. From germline, CDR1 is MGHRA and CDR2 YSYEKL. V gave up 0 bases and J gave up 7 bases, with 12 bases separating them. This CDR3 has 15 residues.

The chain combines TRBV6-1 with TRBJ1-4; D call uncertain. V was pared by 5 bases and J by 8 bases, with 9 bases between. Germline CDR1 is MNHNS and CDR2 is SASEGT. The CDR3 has 12 residues. The CDR3: CASSRALEKLFF. CDR3 nucleotide sequence: TGTGCCAGCAGTCGGGCGTTGGAAAAACTGTTTTTT.

V usage is TRBV29-1 and J usage is TRBJ1-1; D is uncertain. Germline V CDR1 and CDR2: SQVTM, ANQGSEA. Trimming removed 6 bases from V and 0 bases from J, with 11 bases in between. The CDR3 totals 13 residues. The CDR3 is CSVGRGLNTEAFF. For the CDR3, the DNA is TGCAGCGTGGGTCGGGGTTTGAACACTGAAGCTTTCTTT.

The rearrangement joins TRBV25-1 to TRBJ1-4; 7 bases map to TRBD1. Trimming took 2 bases from V and 11 from J; bases not matched to a gene: 5. Germline V gene data show CDR1 as MGHDK and CDR2 as SYGVNS. This CDR3 has 13 residues. The CDR3 loop reads CASSEPGQKKLFF. CDR3 sequence (DNA): TGTGCCAGCAGTGAACCGGGACAGAAGAAACTGTTTTTT.

The chain uses TRBV2 and TRBJ2-1; TRBD1 is a possible D gene (6 bases). Deletions cut 5 bases from V and 3 bases from J, with 11 bases between. The length of the CDR3 is 14 residues. The germline V gene encodes CDR1 SNHLY and CDR2 FYNNEI. Here the CDR3 DNA reads TGTGCCAGCAGTCGGACAGCAAACTACAATGAGCAGTTCTTC. Protein sequence: CASSRTANYNEQFF.

This clone was seen a single time. The gene calls are TRBV5-1 and TRBJ1-1; a weak D match, TRBD1 (6 bases). Germline V gives CDR1 SGHRS, CDR2 YFSETQ. CDR3 length equals 15 residues. V was clipped by 4 bases and J by 4 bases, with 17 bases between them. The CDR3 reads CASSPNQGRSTEAFF. CDR3 coding DNA: TGCGCCAGCAGCCCTAACCAGGGGAGGAGCACTGAAGCTTTCTTT.

The rearrangement uses TRBV18 and TRBJ2-7; the D call may be TRBD1 or TRBD2 (5 bases each). Trimming took off 5 bases at V and 6 bases at J, with 14 bases between the two ends. This CDR3 contains 13 residues. Germline V gene data show CDR1 as KGHSH and CDR2 as LQKENI. The CDR3 is CASSSGGSGEQYF. The CDR3 nucleotides are TGTGCCAGCTCAAGTGGGGGTTCGGGCGAGCAGTACTTC.

Points on this clone: A junction end diverges from the germline sequence, so it may reflect a read error. Other DNA sequences from this sample encode an identical CDR3 as well. DNA of the CDR3: TGCGCCAGCAGCCCAGATCGGTCGGAGGCGACTGAGGCTTTCTTT. This translates into CASSPDRSEATEAFF. J is TRBJ1-1 and V is TRBV4-1, with D hard to call. Germline CDR1 is MGHRA and CDR2 is YSYEKL. This CDR3 comprises 15 residues.

V and J are TRBV14 and TRBJ2-6, with D tentatively TRBD1 (5 bases). Germline assignment: CDR1 SGHDN and CDR2 FVKESK. The CDR3 has 17 residues. V lost 1 base to trimming and J lost 0 bases, with 10 bases between them. The CDR3 sequence is CASSQAWGRSGANVLTF. CDR3 nucleotides: TGTGCCAGCAGCCAAGCATGGGGCCGCTCTGGGGCCAACGTCCTGACTTTC.

The chain recombines TRBV6-4 with TRBJ2-7; D is undetermined. With 3 bases removed from V and 0 bases from J, the gap between germline ends came to 9 bases. The V gene's germline CDR1 is MRHNA and CDR2 SNTAGT. The CDR3 is 14 amino acids. The CDR3 bases are TGTGCCAGCAGTGAGGGCTACTACTCCTACGAGCAGTACTTC. Residues: CASSEGYYSYEQYF.

The chain combines TRBV4-3 with TRBJ2-3; 12 bases align to TRBD2. Germline V gene lookup returns CDR1 LGHNA and CDR2 YSLEER. Trimming at V came to 1 base and at J to 7 bases, leaving 6 bases not matched to a gene. CDR3 length: 16 residues. CDR3 residues: CASSQVRTSGTNTQYF. CDR3 nucleotides: TGCGCCAGCAGCCAAGTTCGGACTAGCGGGACAAATACGCAGTATTTT.

The chain joins TRBV18 to TRBJ1-1, with D hard to call. The CDR3 contains 12 residues. The V end was cut by 3 bases, the J end by 7 bases, with 9 bases between. Germline V gene lookup returns CDR1 KGHSH and CDR2 LQKENI. The CDR3 region has the DNA TGTGCCAGCTCACCGGGGATGGGTGAAGCTTTCTTT. Its protein is CASSPGMGEAFF.

The V gene is TRBV5-1, the J gene TRBJ1-2; weak D call: TRBD1 (5 bases). The length of the CDR3 is 14 residues. The germline gives CDR1 SGHRS, CDR2 YFSETQ. V was pared by 4 bases and J by 1 base, with 11 bases between. The CDR3 spells CASSPGTDNYGYTF. The DNA for the CDR3 is TGCGCCAGCAGCCCCGGGACGGATAACTATGGCTACACCTTC.

This clone was seen a few times. The J gene is TRBJ1-2, the V gene TRBV2; D is undetermined. Trimming took 11 bases from V and 0 from J, leaving 10 bases between them. Germline V gene data show CDR1 as SNHLY and CDR2 as FYNNEI. The CDR3 contains 12 residues. CDR3: CAGHSSNYGYTF. The CDR3 DNA follows: TGTGCCGGCCACAGTTCTAACTATGGCTACACCTTC.

V gene TRBV7-3 combines with J gene TRBJ1-6, with D hard to call. CDR3 size: 14 residues. Germline-derived CDR1 and CDR2 are SGHTA and FQGTGA. V gave up 5 bases and J gave up 3 bases, with 8 bases separating them. The CDR3 DNA reads TGTGCCAGCAGCACCGACGGCTATAATTCACCCCTCCACTTT. Amino acids: CASSTDGYNSPLHF.

The chain has TRBV7-8 and TRBJ1-1; the D gene is possibly TRBD1 (6 bases). There are 15 residues in the CDR3. Germline-derived CDR1 and CDR2 are SGHVS and FQNEAQ. The V end lost 1 base, the J end lost 3 bases, and 12 bases lay between the germline ends. For the CDR3, the DNA is TGTGCCAGCAGCTTAGGAGGGGGGAGGTACACTGAAGCTTTCTTT. Translation: CASSLGGGRYTEAFF.

The chain employs TRBV10-3 and TRBJ2-1; TRBD1 agrees at 10 bases. Trimming removed 5 bases from V and 4 bases from J; junction bases left unmatched: 8. Germline V gene lookup returns CDR1 ENHRY and CDR2 SYGVKD. This CDR3 is built from 16 residues. As DNA, the CDR3 is TGTGCCATCAGTCCTATAGCGGGACAGGGGTACAATGAGCAGTTCTTC. This encodes CAISPIAGQGYNEQFF.

The rearrangement links TRBV9 to TRBJ2-7; D perhaps matches TRBD1 (5 bases). In germline, CDR1 is SGDLS, CDR2 YYNGEE. The V and J ends lost 0 bases and 3 bases respectively, with 13 bases between them. The CDR3 runs 15 residues. In nucleotides, the CDR3 is TGTGCCAGCAGCGTAGGGTCAGGGCTCTACTACGAGCAGTACTTC. It yields the protein CASSVGSGLYYEQYF.

The chain combines TRBV19 with TRBJ1-4, with TRBD1 matching over 7 bases. Looked up from germline, CDR1 is LNHDA and CDR2 is SQIVND (reference sequence). The trim removed 3 bases at V and 8 bases at J, leaving 6 bases unmatched. This CDR3 region has 14 residues. CDR3 region: CASSMGQGVEKLFF. CDR3 bases: TGTGCCAGTAGTATGGGCCAGGGGGTAGAAAAACTGTTTTTT. Drawing the rest from reference TRBV19 and TRBJ1-4, the complete variable domain is DGGITQSPKYLFRKEGQNVTLSCEQNLNHDAMYWYRQDPGQGLRLIYYSQIVNDFQKGDIAEGYSVSREKKESFPLTVTSAQKNPTAFYLCASSMGQGVEKLFFGSGTQLSVL.

This chain uses TRBV30 with TRBJ1-3; no definite D call. This CDR3 is built from 14 residues. V lost 4 bases, J lost 4 bases, and 14 bases lay in between. Germline lookup yields CDR1 GTSNPN and CDR2 SVGIG (reference sequence). CDR3: CAWTGTAGGNTIYF. As DNA, the CDR3 is TGTGCCTGGACGGGAACGGCGGGGGGAAACACCATATATTTT.

The chain joins TRBV30 to TRBJ1-1; no reliable D call. The CDR3 is made up of 14 amino acids. Between the trimmed V and J ends, which lost 0 bases and 5 bases, there was a span of 13 bases. Germline V gene lookup returns CDR1 GTSNPN and CDR2 SVGIG (reference sequence). Here the CDR3 DNA reads TGTGCCTGGAGTGTAAGGAACCGGGAAACTGAAGCTTTCTTT. Translated, it gives CAWSVRNRETEAFF.